The 5 T cell receptor beta chains listed next were all sequenced from one sample in a study of T cell repertoires in cytomegalovirus infection. TCRdb processed the reads anew with MiXCR; each CDR3 protein has one entry. The sample lists about 450,000 distinct CDR3 sequences, around 32% occurring once. The specimen was PBMCs. All receptors derive from a human donor in good health (CMV status not recorded). Some clones in this sample may be carry-over from other donors' samples.

This clonotype has at least ten counts. V is TRBV7-9 and J is TRBJ2-7, with TRBD1 matching over 9 bases. The CDR3 runs 14 residues. Looked up from germline, CDR1 is SEHNR and CDR2 is FQNEAQ (reference sequence). V was pared by 5 bases and J by 3 bases, with 5 bases of the junction left unmatched. The CDR3 protein is CASSLTGGNYEQYF. CDR3 DNA: TGTGCCAGCAGCCTCACAGGGGGCAACTACGAGCAGTACTTC.

As to this clonotype: Possible read error: a much larger clone is one base away. As the CDR3 is not closed by the conserved phenylalanine or tryptophan, this likely results from a read error. V is TRBV7-2 and J is TRBJ2-1; 14 bases agree with TRBD2. The germline gives CDR1 SGHTA, CDR2 FQGNSA. The CDR3 contains 20 residues. The ends lost 5 bases at V and 2 bases at J; junction bases unmatched: 14. The CDR3 here is CASSIIGTSGGLGAYNEQFL. The CDR3 nucleotides are TGTGCCAGCAGCATAATAGGGACTAGCGGGGGCCTCGGTGCCTACAATGAGCAGTTCTTA.

This clonotype has ten or more counts. The V gene is TRBV4-1, the J gene TRBJ1-4; D is perhaps TRBD1 (5 bases). The V gene lost 0 bases and the J gene lost 0 bases, with 8 bases spanning the gap. The CDR3 is 16 residues long. Looked up from germline, CDR1 is MGHRA and CDR2 is YSYEKL. The CDR3 nucleotides read TGCGCCAGCAGCCAAGATCAGGGAGCAACTAATGAAAAACTGTTTTTT. Its protein product is CASSQDQGATNEKLFF.

The genes are TRBV14 and TRBJ1-1, with a possible D match to TRBD1 (6 bases). Germline CDR1 is SGHDN and CDR2 is FVKESK. The length of the CDR3 is 15 residues. Trimming cost V 5 bases and J 5 bases, with 18 bases left between them. The DNA for the CDR3 is TGTGCCAGCAGCTATTTAGGGGGGCGCAAAACTGAAGCTTTCTTT. This gives the protein CASSYLGGRKTEAFF.

This clonotype was detected ten times or more. This chain connects TRBV7-2 to TRBJ2-5, with D possibly being TRBD2 (7 bases). This CDR3 is 14 amino acids long. Germline V gene data show CDR1 as SGHTA and CDR2 as FQGNSA. Between the trimmed V and J ends, which lost 1 base and 4 bases, there was a span of 10 bases. The DNA of the CDR3 is TGTGCCAGCAGCTTAGAGGGAGGGGGAGAGACCCAGTACTTC. It yields the protein CASSLEGGGETQYF.